This T cell receptor (beta chain) was obtained from a study of beta chain features in type 1 diabetes. Study background: The examined sorted cells totaled under 120 million across samples. Notes on the study in general: Significant though moderate, a shortening of TCRB CDR3s appeared in all four CD4+ subsets of Type 1 diabetes patients. Researchers reported that naive, central memory and Treg TCRB repertoires appeared more similar in patients than in healthy donors.

Every isolated RNA sample was fully reverse transcribed, so sequencing captured expressed TCRB transcripts. Clones were sequenced by immunoSEQ multiplex PCR, and TCRdb holds only the in-frame ones, with some missing. The sample lists around 250,000 clones, approximately 25% occurring once. CD45RO/CCR7/CD25/CD127/CD95/CD27 separated CD4+ naive, central memory, regulatory and stem cell-like memory cells by sorting. Germline V gene data show CDR1 as LNHNV and CDR2 as YYDKDF (reference sequence). The V segment lost 5 bases and the J segment 3 bases; nucleotides outside the gene matches: 10. The CDR3 is 16 amino acids. A remark on this clone: Its antigen is not known.

Sequenced: naive CD4+ T cells from blood. The V call is TRBV15, the J call TRBJ2-4; TRBD1 aligns across 7 bases. This TCR derives from a young woman with type 1 diabetes. In DNA form, the CDR3 reads TGTGCCACCAGCGGTATAACAGGGGTGGTCAAAAACATTCAGTACTTC. This encodes CATSGITGVVKNIQYF.